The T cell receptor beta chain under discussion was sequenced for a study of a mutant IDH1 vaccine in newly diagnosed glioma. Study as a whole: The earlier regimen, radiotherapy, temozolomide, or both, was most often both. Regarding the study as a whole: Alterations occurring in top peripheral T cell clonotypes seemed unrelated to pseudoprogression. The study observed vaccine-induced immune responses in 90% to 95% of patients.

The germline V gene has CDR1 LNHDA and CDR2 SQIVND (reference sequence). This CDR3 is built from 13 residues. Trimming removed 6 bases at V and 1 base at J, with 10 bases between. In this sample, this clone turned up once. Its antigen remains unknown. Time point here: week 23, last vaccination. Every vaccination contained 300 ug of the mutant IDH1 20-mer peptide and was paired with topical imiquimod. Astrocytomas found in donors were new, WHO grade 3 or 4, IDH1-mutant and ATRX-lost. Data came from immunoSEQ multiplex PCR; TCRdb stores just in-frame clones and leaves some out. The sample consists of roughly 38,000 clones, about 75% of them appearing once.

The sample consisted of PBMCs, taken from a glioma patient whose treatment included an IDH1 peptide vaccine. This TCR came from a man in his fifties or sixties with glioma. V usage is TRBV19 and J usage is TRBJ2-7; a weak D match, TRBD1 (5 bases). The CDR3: CASREKGSYEQYF. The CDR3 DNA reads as TGTGCCAGTAGAGAGAAGGGGTCCTACGAGCAGTACTTC.